One sample yielded the 6 T cell receptor beta chains listed below, sequenced in a study of T cell clonotyping in hematopoietic cell transplantation. Stated time point: recipient sample about 28 days before transplant, after cytoreduction. TCRdb's copy holds only in-frame clones and misses some; the assay was immunoSEQ multiplex PCR. The data contain approximately 20,000 clones, roughly 88% of them singletons. The specimen comprised peripheral blood mononuclear cells, sampled before stem cell transplant. The receptors derive from a man aged 45-65 years with acute myeloid leukemia. Some clones in this sample may be carry-over from other donors' samples.

The gene calls are TRBV29-1 and TRBJ2-2; 7 bases match TRBD1. This CDR3 is 14 amino acids long. Germline lookup yields CDR1 SQVTM and CDR2 ANQGSEA. Unmatched junction bases numbered 6, after V lost 6 bases and J lost 2 bases. The CDR3, as DNA: TGCAGCGTAAACGGACAGGCTAACACCGGGGAGCTGTTTTTT. Amino acid sequence: CSVNGQANTGELFF.

This chain joins TRBV5-6 and TRBJ2-1; TRBD2 is a possible D gene (6 bases). Trimming removed 5 bases at V and 2 bases at J, with 14 bases between. Germline V gene lookup returns CDR1 SGHDT and CDR2 YYEEEE. The CDR3 consists of 15 residues. The CDR3 region has the DNA TGTGCCAGCAGTCACCGGGGGATCACCTACAATGAGCAGTTCTTC. It translates to CASSHRGITYNEQFF.

This clone was detected only a few times. CDR3 residues: CASSWDTNYEQYF. The CDR3 bases are TGTGCCAGCAGTTGGGACACTAACTACGAGCAGTACTTC. This chain joins TRBV27 and TRBJ2-7; possibly TRBD1 for D (6 bases). The V gene lost 4 bases and the J gene lost 3 bases, with 10 bases spanning the gap. This CDR3 comprises 13 residues. The germline gives CDR1 MNHEY, CDR2 SMNVEV (reference sequence).

CDR3 region: CASSYSASSSYEQYF. The CDR3 DNA reads TGTGCCAGCAGTTACTCGGCCTCGAGCTCCTACGAGCAGTACTTC. This chain joins TRBV6-5 and TRBJ2-7; D gene ambiguous. This CDR3 spans 15 amino acids. V shed 0 bases and J shed 0 bases, with 9 bases lying between them. Germline assignment: CDR1 MNHEY and CDR2 SVGAGI.

This chain links TRBV27 with TRBJ2-2; TRBD1 aligns across 10 bases. The CDR3 covers 15 residues. The germline V gene has CDR1 MNHEY and CDR2 SMNVEV (reference sequence). The V and J ends lost 8 bases and 4 bases, in that order; junction bases with no gene match: 7. Here the CDR3 reads CASHGTGVSTGELFF. The CDR3 nucleotides read TGTGCCAGCCATGGGACAGGGGTTTCCACCGGGGAGCTGTTTTTT.

The chain is built from TRBV4-3 and TRBJ1-1; TRBD1 matches 7 bases. V was clipped by 2 bases and J by 3 bases; unmatched bases: 3. CDR3 size: 14 residues. Per germline, CDR1 LGHNA and CDR2 YSLEER. CDR3 DNA: TGCGCCAGCAGCCAACAAACAGGGGACACTGAAGCTTTCTTT. Translation gives CASSQQTGDTEAFF.